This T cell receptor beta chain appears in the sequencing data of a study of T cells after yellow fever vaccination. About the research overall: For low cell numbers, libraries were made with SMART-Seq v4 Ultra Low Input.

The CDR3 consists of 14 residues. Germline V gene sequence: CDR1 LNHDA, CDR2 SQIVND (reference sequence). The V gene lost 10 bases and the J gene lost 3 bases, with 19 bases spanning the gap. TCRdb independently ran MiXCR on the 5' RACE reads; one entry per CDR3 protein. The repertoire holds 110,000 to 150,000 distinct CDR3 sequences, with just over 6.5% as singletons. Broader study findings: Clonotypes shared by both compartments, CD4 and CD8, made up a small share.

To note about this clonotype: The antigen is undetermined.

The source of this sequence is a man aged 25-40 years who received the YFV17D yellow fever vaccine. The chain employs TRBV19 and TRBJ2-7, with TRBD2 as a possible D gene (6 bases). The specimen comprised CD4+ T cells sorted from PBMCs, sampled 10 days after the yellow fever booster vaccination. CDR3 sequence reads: CATSTALGGYEQYF. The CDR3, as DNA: TGTGCCACCTCCACGGCCCTCGGGGGCTACGAGCAGTACTTC.